What follows is one T cell receptor beta chain and its context. Source study methods: Amplification from reference gene primers served as the basis for estimated nucleated cell counts. The assay was immunoSEQ multiplex PCR, and TCRdb's table has in-frame clones only and misses some. V, J and clone size reflect that table, while D and trimming were determined from the DNA. The sample lists about 75,000 clones; 79% were seen once. This entry belongs to a study of blood T cell repertoires in COVID-19. Looking at the study overall: Material from acute and convalescent COVID-19 was sourced from the United States, Italy and Spain. Sample material is recorded as cDNA or gDNA derived from T cells, B-cell-depleted T cells, or PBMCs.

The V gene lost 1 base and the J gene lost 7 bases, with 11 bases spanning the gap. CDR1 and CDR2 from the germline V gene are SGHDN and FVKESK. CDR3 length: 14 amino acids. Source material: peripheral blood. This chain joins TRBV14 and TRBJ1-5, with no clear D. The TCR comes from a woman at least 80 years old with active or convalescent COVID-19. The CDR3 reads CASSQAGPEQPQHF. CDR3 bases: TGTGCCAGCAGCCAAGCGGGTCCAGAACAGCCCCAGCATTTT.